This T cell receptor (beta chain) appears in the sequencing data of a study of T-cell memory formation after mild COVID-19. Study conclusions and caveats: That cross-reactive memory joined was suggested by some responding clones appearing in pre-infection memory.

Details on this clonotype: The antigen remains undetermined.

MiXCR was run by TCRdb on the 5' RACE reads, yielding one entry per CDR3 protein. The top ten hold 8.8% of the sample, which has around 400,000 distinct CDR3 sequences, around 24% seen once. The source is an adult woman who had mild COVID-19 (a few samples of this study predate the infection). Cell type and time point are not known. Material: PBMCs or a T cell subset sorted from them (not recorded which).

CDR3 protein: CASSARGQETQYF. CDR3 DNA sequence: TGTGCCAGCAGTGCCAGGGGCCAAGAGACCCAGTACTTC. This chain connects TRBV25-1 to TRBJ2-5; the D gene is possibly TRBD1 (6 bases). The CDR3 runs to 13 residues. Germline values: CDR1 MGHDK, CDR2 SYGVNS. Trimming stripped 4 bases from V and 1 base from J, with 7 bases between.